These T cell receptor beta chains were read from a single sample in a study of T cells in Graves' hyperthyroidism and ophthalmopathy. Each CDR3 protein is one row after TCRdb ran MiXCR on the multiplex PCR reads. This table has fewer than 450,000 distinct CDR3 sequences, 15% to 20% appearing once. Material for sequencing was blood. The receptors here all came from a woman younger than 45 with Graves' hyperthyroidism that later progressed to Graves' ophthalmopathy. Each CDR3 is given with its conserved first and last residue. A D gene is named only where the DNA matches it firmly. Some rows mark clone size as missing; the rest say once, few, many or name a class of expanded clone.

v_call	clone_size	d_call	j_call	cdr3_aa	cdr3_nt
TRBV12-3/TRBV12-4	many	.	TRBJ2-1	CASSFSPNEQFF	TGTGCCAGCAGTTTTTCGCCCAATGAGCAGTTCTTC
TRBV5-4	.	.	TRBJ1-4	CASSPAGLNEKLFF	TGTGCCAGCAGCCCAGCGGGCCTTAATGAAAAACTGTTTTTT
TRBV28	many	.	TRBJ1-2	CASSFGGGYGYTF	TGTGCCAGCAGTTTCGGGGGTGGCTATGGCTACACCTTC
TRBV19	few	.	TRBJ1-1	CASSISSGSVTEAFF	TGTGCCAGTAGTATCAGCTCAGGGTCCGTCACTGAAGCTTTCTTT
TRBV15	.	.	TRBJ1-5	CATSRGGTVDQPQHF	TGTGCCACCAGCAGAGGGGGAACAGTGGATCAGCCCCAGCATTTT
TRBV12-3/TRBV12-4	.	.	TRBJ1-5	CASTLGLQPQHF	TGTGCCAGCACCCTGGGCCTTCAGCCCCAGCATTTT
TRBV10-2	many	.	TRBJ2-1	CASSEGTYNEQFF	TGCGCCAGCAGTGAGGGGACTTACAATGAGCAGTTCTTC
TRBV3-1	many	TRBD1	TRBJ2-1	CASSQGIGQGPYTYNEQFF	TGTGCCAGCAGCCAAGGGATCGGACAGGGGCCATATACTTACAATGAGCAGTTCTTC
TRBV5-1	many	TRBD1	TRBJ2-7	CASSPQPGQGSYEQYF	TGCGCCAGCAGCCCACAACCAGGACAGGGGTCCTACGAGCAGTACTTC
TRBV11-1	many	TRBD1	TRBJ2-1	CASSQDRASYNEQFF	TGTGCCAGCAGCCAGGACAGGGCCTCCTACAATGAGCAGTTCTTC
TRBV5-5	many	TRBD2	TRBJ2-7	CASSLYGTSGLYEQYF	TGTGCCAGCAGCTTGTACGGGACTAGCGGATTATACGAGCAGTACTTC
TRBV10-3	.	TRBD2	TRBJ2-3	CASQGTSGGSTDTQYF	TGTGCCAGCCAAGGGACTAGCGGGGGGAGCACAGATACGCAGTATTTT
TRBV2	many	.	TRBJ1-1	CASSGQVNTEAFF	TGTGCCAGCAGTGGTCAGGTGAACACTGAAGCTTTCTTT
TRBV5-1	.	.	TRBJ2-7	CASPRRGHSYEQYF	TGCGCCAGCCCGAGGCGAGGCCACTCCTACGAGCAGTACTTC
TRBV13	many	.	TRBJ2-2	CASSLGGRTNTGELFF	TGTGCCAGCAGCTTGGGAGGCCGGACCAACACCGGGGAGCTGTTTTTT
TRBV6-1	many	.	TRBJ1-1	CASNSQGTPVMNTEAFF	TGTGCCAGCAATTCGCAGGGAACCCCTGTCATGAACACTGAAGCTTTCTTT
TRBV7-8	many	TRBD2	TRBJ2-3	CASSRPRVSGSGDTQYF	TGTGCCAGCAGCCGACCCAGGGTTAGCGGGAGCGGAGATACGCAGTATTTT
TRBV28	many	.	TRBJ2-3	CASSQIGVGTDTQYF	TGTGCCAGCAGCCAGATCGGGGTTGGGACAGATACGCAGTATTTT
TRBV20-1	few	TRBD2	TRBJ2-1	CSASNSGGALVQFF	TGCAGTGCTAGTAATAGCGGGGGGGCCTTGGTGCAGTTCTTC
TRBV2	many	.	TRBJ2-7	CASSEDRVNYEQYF	TGTGCCAGCAGTGAAGACAGGGTAAACTACGAGCAGTACTTC
TRBV25-1	many	.	TRBJ2-1	CASSESATGPYNEQFF	TGTGCCAGCAGTGAATCGGCAACAGGGCCCTACAATGAGCAGTTCTTC
TRBV29-1	many	TRBD1	TRBJ1-2	CSVGGTEDGYTF	TGCAGCGTTGGCGGGACAGAAGATGGCTACACCTTC
TRBV18	many	TRBD1	TRBJ1-2	CASSPAGQSNYGYTF	TGTGCCAGCTCACCGGCGGGACAGTCTAACTATGGCTACACCTTC
TRBV11-2	many	.	TRBJ2-3	CASSVRGGQGKRTDTQYF	TGTGCCAGCAGCGTCCGGGGTGGGCAGGGGAAGAGAACAGATACGCAGTATTTT
TRBV14	.	.	TRBJ2-5	CASSQGAVQYF	TGTGCCAGCAGCCAAGGTGCGGTCCAGTACTTC
TRBV2	many	.	TRBJ2-6	CASASGASVLTF	TGTGCCTCAGCGTCTGGGGCCAGCGTCCTGACTTTC
TRBV27	many	.	TRBJ2-1	CASSLIDGSYNEQFF	TGTGCCAGCAGTTTGATAGACGGCTCCTACAATGAGCAGTTCTTC
TRBV30	few	.	TRBJ2-5	CAWGREETQYF	TGTGCCTGGGGGCGAGAAGAGACCCAGTACTTC
TRBV20-1	many	.	TRBJ2-1	CSARLAVNSYNEQFF	TGCAGTGCTAGATTAGCGGTTAACTCCTACAATGAGCAGTTCTTC
TRBV6-2/TRBV6-3	many	.	TRBJ1-2	CASRGPTNYGYTF	TGTGCCAGCAGGGGACCAACTAACTATGGCTACACCTTC
TRBV30	.	.	TRBJ1-1	CAWRQYFSTEAFF	TGTGCCTGGAGACAGTATTTTAGCACTGAAGCTTTCTTT
TRBV7-2	many	.	TRBJ1-2	CASSFGGGGYGYTF	TGTGCCAGCAGCTTCGGAGGGGGAGGTTATGGCTACACCTTC
TRBV6-9	.	.	TRBJ2-2	CASSYLRHRRGELFF	TGTGCCAGCAGTTATCTTAGACACCGGCGTGGGGAGCTGTTTTTT
TRBV4-1	.	TRBD2	TRBJ2-2	CASSQGTSQAGELFF	TGCGCCAGCAGCCAAGGGACTAGCCAGGCCGGGGAGCTGTTTTTT
TRBV19	many	.	TRBJ1-4	CASSAPGATNEKLFF	TGTGCCAGTAGTGCCCCGGGGGCAACTAATGAAAAACTGTTTTTT
TRBV9	.	TRBD1	TRBJ1-2	CASSVTGGSYGYTF	TGTGCCAGCAGCGTGACAGGGGGCAGCTATGGCTACACCTTC
TRBV25-1	.	TRBD1	TRBJ1-1	CASTYRGNREYTEAFF	TGTGCCAGCACCTACAGGGGCAACAGGGAGTACACTGAAGCTTTCTTT
TRBV7-2	many	TRBD2	TRBJ2-3	CASSSSKGLGTDTQYF	TGTGCCAGCAGCTCGTCAAAGGGACTAGGGACAGATACGCAGTATTTT
TRBV2	many	.	TRBJ2-1	CASGGGSVYNEQFF	TGTGCCAGCGGGGGAGGCAGCGTTTACAATGAGCAGTTCTTC
TRBV20-1	few	.	TRBJ1-4	CSARDGVEREKLFF	TGCAGTGCTAGAGATGGGGTAGAGAGGGAAAAACTGTTTTTT
TRBV6-1	.	.	TRBJ1-5	CASSSSGESNQPQHF	TGTGCCAGCAGTTCTAGCGGGGAAAGCAATCAGCCCCAGCATTTT
TRBV12-3/TRBV12-4	many	TRBD1	TRBJ1-6	CASSLARTGGSPLHF	TGTGCCAGCAGTTTAGCGAGGACAGGGGGCTCACCCCTCCACTTT
TRBV7-9	many	TRBD2	TRBJ2-1	CASSSRSGRPYNEQFF	TGTGCCAGCAGCTCCCGTAGCGGGAGGCCCTACAATGAGCAGTTCTTC
TRBV15	many	.	TRBJ2-5	CATGTAVLGETQYF	TGTGCCACCGGCACTGCGGTACTAGGAGAGACCCAGTACTTC
TRBV6-1	few	.	TRBJ1-5	CASSTRAGLQPQHF	TGTGCCAGCAGTACCCGGGCAGGGCTTCAGCCCCAGCATTTT
TRBV29-1	.	TRBD1	TRBJ1-1	CSTVDRGLNGAFF	TGCAGCACGGTGGACAGGGGCTTGAATGGGGCTTTCTTT
TRBV6-1	many	.	TRBJ2-5	CASSPLKRETQYF	TGTGCCAGCAGTCCTCTCAAACGGGAGACCCAGTACTTC
TRBV3-1	many	.	TRBJ1-4	CASSQPGRGEKLFF	TGTGCCAGCAGCCAGCCGGGGCGAGGTGAAAAACTGTTTTTT
TRBV30	.	.	TRBJ1-6	CAWGSSSPLHF	TGTGCCTGGGGGAGCTCCTCGCCCCTCCACTTT
TRBV20-1	few	.	TRBJ1-5	CSAPGEVGDQPQHF	TGCAGTGCCCCGGGAGAGGTTGGCGATCAGCCCCAGCATTTT
TRBV3-1	many	.	TRBJ2-5	CASSHLAGRETQYF	TGTGCCAGCAGCCATTTGGCAGGGCGGGAGACCCAGTACTTC
TRBV27	.	.	TRBJ2-5	CASSLYAGVEETQYF	TGTGCCAGCAGTTTATATGCAGGGGTTGAAGAGACCCAGTACTTC
TRBV19	many	.	TRBJ2-3	CASSIYGATHTDTQYF	TGTGCCAGTAGTATCTACGGGGCCACACACACAGATACGCAGTATTTT
TRBV19	few	TRBD1	TRBJ2-7	CASSLEGTGYEQYF	TGTGCCAGTAGTTTAGAAGGGACAGGCTACGAGCAGTACTTC
TRBV5-1	many	.	TRBJ2-5	CASSLGLQETQYF	TGTGCCAGCAGCTTAGGCTTACAGGAGACCCAGTACTTC